One sample yielded the 26 T cell receptor beta chains listed below, sequenced in a study of blood T cell repertoires in COVID-19. TCRdb's table, derived via immunoSEQ multiplex PCR, lists solely in-frame clones and lacks some. The sample lists roughly 410,000 clones, about 89% occurring once. Sequenced: peripheral blood. The receptors shown here come from a middle-aged woman with COVID-19, enrolled during active disease.

The chain recombines TRBV6-6 with TRBJ1-5; D may be TRBD1 (5 bases). V was shortened by 5 bases and J by 4 bases, with 18 bases between the two germline ends. Germline V CDR1 and CDR2: MNHNY, SVGAGI (reference sequence). The CDR3 sequence is 16 residues long. The DNA of the CDR3 is TGTGCCAGCAGTGGCCGCAGGGCGGGAGAAAATCAGCCCCAGCATTTT. Encoded protein: CASSGRRAGENQPQHF.

This clone has a single count. V usage is TRBV7-9 and J usage is TRBJ1-5; the D is unclear. V was cut by 0 bases and J by 3 bases, with 18 bases left in between. The CDR3 is 18 residues long. The germline V gene has CDR1 SEHNR and CDR2 FQNEAQ (reference sequence). Written as DNA, the CDR3 is TGTGCCAGCAGCTTAGCCTTCTCGTTAGGAGGAATCAATCAGCCCCAGCATTTT. Protein: CASSLAFSLGGINQPQHF.

The chain employs TRBV11-2 and TRBJ2-7; D possibly corresponds to TRBD2 (6 bases). The CDR3 loop spans 15 amino acids. The ends were cut back, 2 bases at V and 0 bases at J, with 11 bases in the middle. Germline lookup yields CDR1 SGHAT and CDR2 FQNNGV. The CDR3 nucleotides are TGTGCCAGCAGCTTAAACGGGGGAGGCTCCTACGAGCAGTACTTC. Translation gives CASSLNGGGSYEQYF.

This clone was seen a handful of times. The CDR3 region has the DNA TGTGCCAGCAGCTTAGTTTTGGCAGGGGGCAGCCAGCCCCAGCATTTT. Encoded protein: CASSLVLAGGSQPQHF. The rearrangement links TRBV7-2 to TRBJ1-5; 8 bases fit TRBD1. This CDR3 has 16 amino acids. Germline V lookup: CDR1 SGHTA, CDR2 FQGNSA. Trimming cost V 1 base and J 7 bases; bases outside gene matches: 9.

This clone was observed once. The rearrangement joins TRBV12-3 or TRBV12-4 to TRBJ1-4; TRBD1 matches at 7 bases. The CDR3 is 13 amino acids. Unmatched junction bases numbered 5, after V lost 6 bases and J lost 7 bases. The CDR3 spells CASSSGQVEKLFF. CDR3 DNA: TGTGCCAGCAGCAGCGGACAGGTTGAAAAACTGTTTTTT.

This clone was observed a few times. The chain recombines TRBV10-3 with TRBJ2-3, with D hard to call. CDR1 and CDR2 from the germline V gene are ENHRY and SYGVKD. The length of the CDR3 is 14 residues. V lost 2 bases and J 2 bases, leaving 8 bases between the germline ends. CDR3 protein: CAISEGSPTDTQYF. For the CDR3, the DNA is TGTGCCATCAGTGAGGGCAGTCCCACAGATACGCAGTATTTT.

The chain combines TRBV14 with TRBJ1-2; D not certain. The germline gives CDR1 SGHDN, CDR2 FVKESK. The CDR3 is 12 residues long. The V end was cut by 6 bases, the J end by 4 bases, with 9 bases between. This chain's CDR3 is CASSRLPYGYTF. CDR3 in DNA: TGTGCCAGCAGTCGACTGCCCTATGGCTACACCTTC.

The chain uses TRBV2 and TRBJ2-7; D not resolved. Germline V gives CDR1 SNHLY, CDR2 FYNNEI. This CDR3 is 13 amino acids long. V was shortened by 7 bases and J by 0 bases, with 10 bases between the two germline ends. CDR3 nucleotide sequence: TGTGCCAGCAAGGTACAGACCTCCTACGAGCAGTACTTC. Residues: CASKVQTSYEQYF.

V and J are TRBV19 and TRBJ1-2; no clear D. V dropped 0 bases and J dropped 0 bases, with 11 bases sitting between them. The CDR3 is made up of 16 amino acids. In germline, CDR1 is LNHDA, CDR2 SQIVND (reference sequence). The CDR3 DNA reads TGTGCCAGTAGTATAGACACAGTTCGAACTAACTATGGCTACACCTTC. Encoded protein: CASSIDTVRTNYGYTF.

The chain joins TRBV6-2 or TRBV6-3 to TRBJ2-2, with 7 positions matching TRBD2. This CDR3 has 12 amino acids. The germline CDR1 and CDR2 sequences are MNHEY and SVGEGT. The J segment lost 7 bases and the V segment lost 4 bases, leaving 0 bases of the junction unmatched. CDR3 sequence (DNA): TGTGCCAGCAGTTGGGAGGGCGGGGAGCTGTTTTTT. This translates into CASSWEGGELFF.

V and J are TRBV27 and TRBJ1-5; the D gene is possibly TRBD1 (5 bases). The CDR3 has 17 amino acids. Germline V CDR1 and CDR2: MNHEY, SMNVEV (reference sequence). Trimming removed 0 bases from V and 0 bases from J, with 12 bases in between. The CDR3 protein is CASSLSADKYSNQPQHF. CDR3 coding DNA: TGTGCCAGCAGTTTATCGGCGGACAAGTATAGCAATCAGCCCCAGCATTTT.

This chain connects TRBV5-5 to TRBJ1-3; no definite D call. Trimming took 0 bases from V and 8 from J, leaving 6 bases between them. The germline V gene has CDR1 SGHKS and CDR2 YYEKEE (reference sequence). The CDR3 spans 12 residues. In DNA, the CDR3 is TGTGCCAGCAGCTTGGTGGGAGACACCATATATTTT. Translation gives CASSLVGDTIYF.

This chain connects TRBV9 to TRBJ2-3; 9 bases line up with TRBD2. V lost 4 bases, J lost 0 bases, and 3 bases stayed unmatched. Germline V gene lookup returns CDR1 SGDLS and CDR2 YYNGEE. The CDR3 runs 15 residues. As DNA, the CDR3 is TGTGCCAGCAGCATTACTAGCGGGAGCACAGATACGCAGTATTTT. This sequence encodes CASSITSGSTDTQYF.

This clone was detected a few times. The chain uses TRBV5-6 and TRBJ2-7; 12 positions agree with TRBD2. The junction had 6 bases not matched to a gene; V was cut back by 3 bases and J by 2 bases. The germline V gene encodes CDR1 SGHDT and CDR2 YYEEEE. There are 16 residues in the CDR3. CDR3 DNA: TGTGCCAGCAGCTCCCTAGCGGGGGGGCGGCCCTACGAGCAGTACTTC. Translation: CASSSLAGGRPYEQYF.

The V gene is TRBV7-6, the J gene TRBJ1-1; 12 bases are a match to TRBD1. Germline-derived CDR1 and CDR2 are SGHVS and FNYEAQ. The CDR3 contains 16 residues. Unmatched junction bases numbered 6, after V lost 4 bases and J lost 3 bases. The CDR3 sequence is CASSSEGTGGYTEAFF. The CDR3 DNA reads as TGTGCCAGCAGCTCCGAAGGGACAGGGGGCTACACTGAAGCTTTCTTT. Full variable domain (outside the CDR3, taken from reference TRBV7-6 and TRBJ1-1): GAGVSQSPRYKVTKRGQDVALRCDPISGHVSLYWYRQALGQGPEFLTYFNYEAQQDKSGLPNDRFSAERPEGSISTLTIQRTEQRDSAMYRCASSSEGTGGYTEAFFGQGTRLTVV.

V usage is TRBV19 and J usage is TRBJ1-5; tentatively, D is TRBD1 (5 bases). V lost 7 bases, J lost 6 bases, and 13 bases lay in between. The CDR3 has 13 residues. Per germline, CDR1 LNHDA and CDR2 SQIVND (reference sequence). The CDR3 DNA sequence: TGTGCCAGTATGGGGCGGGAAGGTCAGCCCCAGCATTTT. Translation gives CASMGREGQPQHF.

The CDR3 here is CASSRVRGSYEQYF. The CDR3 DNA reads TGTGCCAGTAGTAGGGTCAGGGGCTCCTACGAGCAGTACTTC. The rearrangement uses TRBV19 and TRBJ2-7; possible D gene TRBD1, 6 bases. In germline, CDR1 is LNHDA, CDR2 SQIVND (reference sequence). The CDR3 is made up of 14 amino acids. Trimming cost V 4 bases and J 0 bases, with 10 bases left between them.

The chain joins TRBV19 to TRBJ2-7; 7 bases line up with TRBD1. CDR1 LNHDA and CDR2 SQIVND come from the germline V gene (reference sequence). The V and J ends lost 1 base and 2 bases, in that order; junction bases with no gene match: 8. CDR3 length: 16 residues. CDR3 region: CASSIAGQRTAYEQYF. The CDR3 DNA reads as TGTGCCAGTAGTATAGCGGGACAGAGGACGGCCTACGAGCAGTACTTC.

Note on this clone: The sample has other DNA sequences that encode this CDR3 too. The chain couples TRBV2 to TRBJ2-2; D uncertain. CDR3 size: 15 residues. Trimming shortened V by 3 bases and J by 2 bases, and 10 bases separated the two germline ends. From germline, CDR1 is SNHLY and CDR2 FYNNEI. The CDR3 loop reads CASSEVRLNTGELFF. The CDR3 DNA follows: TGTGCCAGCAGTGAGGTTCGACTCAACACCGGGGAGCTGTTTTTT.

The chain recombines TRBV13 with TRBJ2-2; TRBD2 matches at 9 bases. The CDR3 is 15 amino acids. The germline V gene has CDR1 PRHDT and CDR2 FYEKMQ (reference sequence). The J segment lost 6 bases and the V segment lost 3 bases, leaving 5 bases of the junction unmatched. The CDR3 loop reads CASSFGGRVSGELFF. DNA of the CDR3: TGTGCCAGCAGCTTCGGCGGGAGGGTGTCCGGGGAGCTGTTTTTT.

The genes are TRBV9 and TRBJ2-5; TRBD1 agrees at 7 bases. V gave up 7 bases and J gave up 4 bases; unmatched junction bases: 13. CDR3 length: 15 residues. CDR1 is SGDLS, CDR2 YYNGEE, per germline. The DNA of the CDR3 is TGTGCCAGCTCCCTCCGGGACAGAGATTTAGAGACCCAGTACTTC. Translation gives CASSLRDRDLETQYF. The whole variable domain, remainder taken from reference TRBV9 and TRBJ2-5, is DSGVTQTPKHLITATGQRVTLRCSPRSGDLSVYWYQQSLDQGLQFLIQYYNGEERAKGNILERFSAQQFPDLHSELNLSSLELGDSALYFCASSLRDRDLETQYFGPGTRLLVL.

The rearrangement joins TRBV6-5 to TRBJ1-4, with TRBD1 as a possible D gene (6 bases). Germline CDR1 reads MNHEY; CDR2 reads SVGAGI. Deletions cut 0 bases from V and 3 bases from J, with 11 bases between. The CDR3 covers 16 residues. CDR3 in amino acids: CASSYSPGQANEKLFF. The DNA for the CDR3 is TGTGCCAGCAGTTACTCCCCGGGACAAGCTAATGAAAAACTGTTTTTT.

The table lists this clone with a few counts. V gene TRBV25-1 combines with J gene TRBJ1-2, with D tentatively TRBD1 (5 bases). Germline assignment: CDR1 MGHDK and CDR2 SYGVNS. V was trimmed by 4 bases and J by 12 bases, leaving 15 bases between them. The CDR3 covers 12 residues. CDR3 region: CASSGGDRRHTF. CDR3 sequence (DNA): TGTGCCAGCAGTGGGGGGGACCGTCGTCACACCTTC.

This chain connects TRBV28 to TRBJ1-5; D is unclear. Trimming pared 4 bases from V and 0 bases from J, leaving 10 bases between. Per the germline V gene, CDR1 is MDHEN and CDR2 is SYDVKM. CDR3 length: 15 amino acids. The CDR3: CASSYHSSSNQPQHF. DNA of the CDR3: TGTGCCAGCAGTTATCACAGCTCTAGCAATCAGCCCCAGCATTTT.

The chain recombines TRBV9 with TRBJ1-5; TRBD1 matches 8 bases. CDR3 size: 15 residues. J was trimmed by 7 bases and V by 2 bases; bases with no gene match: 8. Looked up from germline, CDR1 is SGDLS and CDR2 is YYNGEE. CDR3 nucleotides: TGTGCCAGCAGCGTCGGACAGGGAGGGAGGCAGCCCCAGCATTTT. Translating it yields CASSVGQGGRQPQHF. Full variable domain (outside the CDR3, taken from reference TRBV9 and TRBJ1-5): DSGVTQTPKHLITATGQRVTLRCSPRSGDLSVYWYQQSLDQGLQFLIQYYNGEERAKGNILERFSAQQFPDLHSELNLSSLELGDSALYFCASSVGQGGRQPQHFGDGTRLSIL.

The J gene is TRBJ1-5, the V gene TRBV18; tentatively, D is TRBD1 (5 bases). CDR3 length: 13 residues. Trimming removed 3 bases from V and 3 bases from J, with 6 bases in between. The germline V gene has CDR1 KGHSH and CDR2 LQKENI. CDR3 sequence reads: CASSPDTNQPQHF. The CDR3 DNA follows: TGTGCCAGCTCACCGGACACCAATCAGCCCCAGCATTTT.